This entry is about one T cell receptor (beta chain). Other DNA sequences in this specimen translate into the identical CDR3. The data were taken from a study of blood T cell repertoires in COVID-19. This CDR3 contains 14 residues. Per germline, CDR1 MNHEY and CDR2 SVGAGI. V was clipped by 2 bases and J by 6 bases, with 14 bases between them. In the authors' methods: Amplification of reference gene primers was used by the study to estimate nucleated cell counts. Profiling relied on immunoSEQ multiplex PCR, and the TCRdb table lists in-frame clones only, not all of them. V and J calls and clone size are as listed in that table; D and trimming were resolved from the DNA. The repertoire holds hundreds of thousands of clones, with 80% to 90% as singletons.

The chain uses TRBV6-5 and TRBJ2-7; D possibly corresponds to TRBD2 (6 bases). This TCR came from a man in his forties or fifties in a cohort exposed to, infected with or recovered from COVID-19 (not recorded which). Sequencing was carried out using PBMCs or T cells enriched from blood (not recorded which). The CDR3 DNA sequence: TGTGCCAGCAGTTACAAGGCGGGACTGGGCGAGCAGTACTTC. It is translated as CASSYKAGLGEQYF.